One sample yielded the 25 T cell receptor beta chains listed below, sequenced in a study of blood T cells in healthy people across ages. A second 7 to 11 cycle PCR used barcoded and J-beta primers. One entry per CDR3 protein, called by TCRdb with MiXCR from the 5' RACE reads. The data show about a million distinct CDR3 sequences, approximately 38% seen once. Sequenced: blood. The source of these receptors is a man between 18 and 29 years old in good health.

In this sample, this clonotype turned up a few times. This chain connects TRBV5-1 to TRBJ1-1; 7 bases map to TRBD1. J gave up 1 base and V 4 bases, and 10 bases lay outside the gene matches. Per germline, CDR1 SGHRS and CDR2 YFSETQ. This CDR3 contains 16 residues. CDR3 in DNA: TGCGCCAGCAGCCCATCTTACAGGGGCCGGAACACTGAAGCTTTCTTT. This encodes CASSPSYRGRNTEAFF.

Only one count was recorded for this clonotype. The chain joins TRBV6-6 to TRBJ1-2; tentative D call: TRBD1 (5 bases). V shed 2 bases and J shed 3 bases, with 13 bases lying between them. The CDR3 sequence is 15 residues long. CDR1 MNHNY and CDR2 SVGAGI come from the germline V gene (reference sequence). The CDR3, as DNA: TGTGCCAGCAGTTACGAGGGGCAGGTGGACTATGGCTACACCTTC. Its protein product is CASSYEGQVDYGYTF.

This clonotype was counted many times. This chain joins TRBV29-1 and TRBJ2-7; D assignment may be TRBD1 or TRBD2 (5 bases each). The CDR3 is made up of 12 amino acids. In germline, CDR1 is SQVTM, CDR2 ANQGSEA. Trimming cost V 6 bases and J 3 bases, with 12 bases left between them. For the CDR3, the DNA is TGCAGCGTATCCTGGGGGTTCTACGAGCAGTACTTC. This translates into CSVSWGFYEQYF.

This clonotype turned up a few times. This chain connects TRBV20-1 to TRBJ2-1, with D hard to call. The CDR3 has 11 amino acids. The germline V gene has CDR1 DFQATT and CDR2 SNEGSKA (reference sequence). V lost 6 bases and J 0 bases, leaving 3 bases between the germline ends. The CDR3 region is CSAGSYNEQFF. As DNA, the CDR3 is TGCAGTGCCGGCTCCTACAATGAGCAGTTCTTC.

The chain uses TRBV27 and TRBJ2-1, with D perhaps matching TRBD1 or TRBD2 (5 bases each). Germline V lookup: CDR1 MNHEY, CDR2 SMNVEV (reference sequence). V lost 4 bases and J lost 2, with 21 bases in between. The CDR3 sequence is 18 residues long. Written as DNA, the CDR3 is TGTGCCAGCAGTTCCACGAACGACCGGGACCCAACCTACAATGAGCAGTTCTTC. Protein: CASSSTNDRDPTYNEQFF.

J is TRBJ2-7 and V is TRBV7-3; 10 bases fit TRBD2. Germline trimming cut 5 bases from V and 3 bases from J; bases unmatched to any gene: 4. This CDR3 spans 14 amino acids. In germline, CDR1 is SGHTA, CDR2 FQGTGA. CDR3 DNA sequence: TGTGCCAGCAGCACTTCTAGCGGGAGCTACGAGCAGTACTTC. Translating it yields CASSTSSGSYEQYF.

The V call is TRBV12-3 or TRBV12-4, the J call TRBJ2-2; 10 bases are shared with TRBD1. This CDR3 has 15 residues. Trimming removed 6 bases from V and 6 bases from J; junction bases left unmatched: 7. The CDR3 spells CASSPRQGAPGELFF. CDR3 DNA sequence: TGTGCCAGCAGCCCGAGACAGGGGGCGCCCGGGGAGCTGTTTTTT.

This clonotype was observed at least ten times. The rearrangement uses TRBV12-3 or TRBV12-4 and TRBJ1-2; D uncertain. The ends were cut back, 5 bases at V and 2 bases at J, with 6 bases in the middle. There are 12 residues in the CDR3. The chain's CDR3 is CASSPGNYGYTF. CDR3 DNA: TGTGCCAGCAGTCCTGGGAACTATGGCTACACCTTC.

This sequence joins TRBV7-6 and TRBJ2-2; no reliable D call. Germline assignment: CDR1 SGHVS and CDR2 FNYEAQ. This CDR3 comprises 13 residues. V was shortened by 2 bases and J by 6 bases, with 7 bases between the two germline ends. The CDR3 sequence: CASSLNIPGELFF. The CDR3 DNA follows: TGTGCCAGCAGCTTAAATATTCCCGGGGAGCTGTTTTTT.

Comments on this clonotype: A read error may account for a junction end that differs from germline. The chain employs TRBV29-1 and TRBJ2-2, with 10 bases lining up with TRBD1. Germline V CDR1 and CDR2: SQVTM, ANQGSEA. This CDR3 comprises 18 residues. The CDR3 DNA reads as TGCAGCGTTGAAGAGGCTGAGAAGAGACAGGGGGCCACCGGGGAGCTGTCTTTT. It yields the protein CSVEEAEKRQGATGELSF.

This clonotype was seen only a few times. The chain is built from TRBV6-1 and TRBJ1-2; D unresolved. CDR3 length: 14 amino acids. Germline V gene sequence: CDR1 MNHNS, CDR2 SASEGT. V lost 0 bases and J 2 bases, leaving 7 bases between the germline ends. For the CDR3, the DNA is TGTGCCAGCAGTGAAGCTGGGGAAAACTATGGCTACACCTTC. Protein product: CASSEAGENYGYTF.

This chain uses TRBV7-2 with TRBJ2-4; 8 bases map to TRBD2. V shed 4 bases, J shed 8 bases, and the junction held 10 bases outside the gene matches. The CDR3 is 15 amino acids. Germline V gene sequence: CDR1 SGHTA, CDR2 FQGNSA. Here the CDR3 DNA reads TGTGCCAGCAGCTCACCGGGACTAGTGGGTCACATTCAGTACTTC. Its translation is CASSSPGLVGHIQYF.

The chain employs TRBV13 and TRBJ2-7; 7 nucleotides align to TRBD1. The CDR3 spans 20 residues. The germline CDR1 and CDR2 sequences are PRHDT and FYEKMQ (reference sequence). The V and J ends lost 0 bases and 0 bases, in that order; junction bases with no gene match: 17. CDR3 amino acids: CASSLGEFISFGDSSYEQYF. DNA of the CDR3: TGTGCCAGCAGCTTAGGCGAGTTTATTTCGTTTGGGGACAGCTCCTACGAGCAGTACTTC.

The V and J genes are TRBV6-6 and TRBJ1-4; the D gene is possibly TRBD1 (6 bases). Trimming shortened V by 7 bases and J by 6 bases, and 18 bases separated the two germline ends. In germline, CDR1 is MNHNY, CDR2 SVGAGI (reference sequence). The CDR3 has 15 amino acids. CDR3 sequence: CASTKRRGVDEKLFF. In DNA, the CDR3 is TGTGCCAGCACCAAGAGGAGGGGGGTGGATGAAAAACTGTTTTTT.

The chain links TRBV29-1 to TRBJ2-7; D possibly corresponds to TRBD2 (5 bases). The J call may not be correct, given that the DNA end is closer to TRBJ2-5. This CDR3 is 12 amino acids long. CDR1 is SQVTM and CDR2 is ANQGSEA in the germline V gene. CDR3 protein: CSVGSEAETQYF. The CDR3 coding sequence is TGCAGCGTTGGGTCGGAGGCGGAGACCCAGTACTTC.

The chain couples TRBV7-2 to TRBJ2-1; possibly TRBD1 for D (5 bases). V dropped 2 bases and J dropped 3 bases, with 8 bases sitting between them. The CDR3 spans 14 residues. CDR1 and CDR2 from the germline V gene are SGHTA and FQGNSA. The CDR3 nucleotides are TGTGCCAGCAGCTTACCAGGGTACTACAATGAGCAGTTCTTC. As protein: CASSLPGYYNEQFF.

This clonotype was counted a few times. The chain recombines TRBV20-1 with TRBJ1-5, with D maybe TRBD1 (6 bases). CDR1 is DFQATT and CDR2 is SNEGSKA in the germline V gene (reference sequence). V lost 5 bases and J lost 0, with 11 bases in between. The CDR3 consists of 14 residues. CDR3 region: CSASTGYSNQPQHF. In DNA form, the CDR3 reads TGCAGTGCTTCAACAGGGTATAGCAATCAGCCCCAGCATTTT.

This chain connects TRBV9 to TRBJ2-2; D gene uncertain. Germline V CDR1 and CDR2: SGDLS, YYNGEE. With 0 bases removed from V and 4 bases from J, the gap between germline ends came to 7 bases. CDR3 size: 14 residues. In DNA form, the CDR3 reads TGTGCCAGCAGCGTAGGGTGGACCACCGGGGAGCTGTTTTTT. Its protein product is CASSVGWTTGELFF.

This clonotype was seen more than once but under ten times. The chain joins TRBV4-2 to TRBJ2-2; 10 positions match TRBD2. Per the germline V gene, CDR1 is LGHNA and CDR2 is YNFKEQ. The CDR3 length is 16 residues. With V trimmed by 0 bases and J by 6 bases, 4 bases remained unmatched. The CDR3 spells CASSQDGSGGAGELFF. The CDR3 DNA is TGTGCCAGCAGCCAAGATGGAAGCGGGGGGGCCGGGGAGCTGTTTTTT.

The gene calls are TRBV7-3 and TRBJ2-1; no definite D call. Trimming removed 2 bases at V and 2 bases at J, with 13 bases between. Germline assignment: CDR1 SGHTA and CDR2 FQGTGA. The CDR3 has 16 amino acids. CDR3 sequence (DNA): TGTGCCAGCAGCTTAGGTAGGGCTAGAACCTACAATGAGCAGTTCTTC. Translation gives CASSLGRARTYNEQFF.

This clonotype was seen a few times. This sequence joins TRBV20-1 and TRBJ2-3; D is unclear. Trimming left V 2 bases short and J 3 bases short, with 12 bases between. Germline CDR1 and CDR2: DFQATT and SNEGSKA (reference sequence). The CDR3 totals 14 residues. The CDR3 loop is CSARNSYTTDTQYF. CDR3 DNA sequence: TGCAGTGCTAGAAACAGTTACACGACAGATACGCAGTATTTT.

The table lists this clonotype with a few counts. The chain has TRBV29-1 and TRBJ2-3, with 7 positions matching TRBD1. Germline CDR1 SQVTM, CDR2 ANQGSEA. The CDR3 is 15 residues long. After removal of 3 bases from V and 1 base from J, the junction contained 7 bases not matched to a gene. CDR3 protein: CSVDEGAMGTDTQYF. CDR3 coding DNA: TGCAGCGTTGATGAGGGGGCGATGGGCACAGATACGCAGTATTTT.

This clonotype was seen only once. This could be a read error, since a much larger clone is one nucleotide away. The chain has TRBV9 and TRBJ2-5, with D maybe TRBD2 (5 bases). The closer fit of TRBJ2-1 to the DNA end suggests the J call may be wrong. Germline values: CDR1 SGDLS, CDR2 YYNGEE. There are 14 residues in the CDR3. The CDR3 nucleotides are TGTGCCAGCAGCGTAAATCTAGCACAAGAGACCCAGTTCTTC. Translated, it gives CASSVNLAQETQFF.

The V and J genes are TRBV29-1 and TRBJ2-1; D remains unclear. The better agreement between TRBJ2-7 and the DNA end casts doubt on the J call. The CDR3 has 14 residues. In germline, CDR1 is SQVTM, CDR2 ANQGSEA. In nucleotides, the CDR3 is TGCAGCGAATGGACCGCGAGCTCCTACAATGAGCAGTACTTC. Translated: CSEWTASSYNEQYF.

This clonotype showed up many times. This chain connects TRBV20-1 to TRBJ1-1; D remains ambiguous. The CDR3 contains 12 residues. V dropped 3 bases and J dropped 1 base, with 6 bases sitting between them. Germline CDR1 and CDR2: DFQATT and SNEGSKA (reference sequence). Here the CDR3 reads CSASRENTEAFF. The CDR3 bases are TGCAGTGCTAGTCGGGAGAACACTGAAGCTTTCTTT.